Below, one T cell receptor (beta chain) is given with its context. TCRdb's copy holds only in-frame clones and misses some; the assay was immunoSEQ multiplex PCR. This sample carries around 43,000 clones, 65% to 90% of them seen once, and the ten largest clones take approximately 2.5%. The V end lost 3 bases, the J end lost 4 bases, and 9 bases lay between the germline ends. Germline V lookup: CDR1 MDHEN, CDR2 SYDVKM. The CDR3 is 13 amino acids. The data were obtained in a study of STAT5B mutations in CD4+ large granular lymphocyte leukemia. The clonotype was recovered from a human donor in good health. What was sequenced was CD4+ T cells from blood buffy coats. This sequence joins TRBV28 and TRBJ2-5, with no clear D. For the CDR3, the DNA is TGTGCCAGCAGTTTGTCAGCATTAGAGACCCAGTACTTC. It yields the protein CASSLSALETQYF.